Included here is one T cell receptor (beta chain) sequence, with context. The time point: baseline pretreatment blood. Stated treatment: 15 Gy SBRT to primary tumor, nephrectomy 4 weeks later. Radiation-treated patients gave blood at baseline, week 2 and week 4. These data come from a study of radiation and T cells in renal cell carcinoma. Across the whole study: Nephrectomy followed 15 Gy stereotactic body radiation by 4 weeks.

Assay used: immunoSEQ multiplex PCR; TCRdb lists only in-frame clones, some missing. The profile shows roughly 100,000 clones, 75% to 90% of them singletons. This CDR3 region has 13 residues. The germline V gene has CDR1 SGHTA and CDR2 FQGNSA. V dropped 5 bases and J dropped 7 bases, with 12 bases sitting between them. The chain has TRBV7-2 and TRBJ2-1; perhaps D is TRBD1 or TRBD2 (6 bases each). This TCR came from a man aged 50 or older with renal cell carcinoma. The sample consisted of blood, taken from a patient whose treatment included radiotherapy and nephrectomy. The CDR3 nucleotides are TGTGCCAGCAGCATCGTAGGGGGGAATGAGCAGTTCTTC. Residues: CASSIVGGNEQFF.